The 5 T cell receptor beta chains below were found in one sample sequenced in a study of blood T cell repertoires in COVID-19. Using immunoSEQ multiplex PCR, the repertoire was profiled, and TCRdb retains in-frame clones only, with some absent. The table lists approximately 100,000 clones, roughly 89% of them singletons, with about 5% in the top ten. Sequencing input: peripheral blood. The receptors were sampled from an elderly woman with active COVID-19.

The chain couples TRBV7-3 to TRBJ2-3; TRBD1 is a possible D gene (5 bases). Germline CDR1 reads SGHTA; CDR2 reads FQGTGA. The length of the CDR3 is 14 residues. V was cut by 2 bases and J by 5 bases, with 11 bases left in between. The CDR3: CASSLLGDRDTQYF. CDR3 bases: TGTGCCAGCAGCTTACTAGGGGATAGAGATACGCAGTATTTT.

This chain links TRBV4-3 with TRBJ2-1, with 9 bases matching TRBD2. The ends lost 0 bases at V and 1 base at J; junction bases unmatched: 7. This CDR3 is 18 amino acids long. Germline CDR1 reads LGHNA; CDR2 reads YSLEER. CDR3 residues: CASSQDRSLAGSYNEQFF. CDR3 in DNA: TGCGCCAGCAGCCAAGATCGGTCACTAGCGGGTTCCTACAATGAGCAGTTCTTC.

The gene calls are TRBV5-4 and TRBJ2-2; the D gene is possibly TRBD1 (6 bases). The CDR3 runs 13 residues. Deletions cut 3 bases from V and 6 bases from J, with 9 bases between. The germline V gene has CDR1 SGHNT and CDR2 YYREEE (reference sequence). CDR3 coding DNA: TGTGCCAGCAGCTCTCCAGGGGCCGGGGAGCTGTTTTTT. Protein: CASSSPGAGELFF.

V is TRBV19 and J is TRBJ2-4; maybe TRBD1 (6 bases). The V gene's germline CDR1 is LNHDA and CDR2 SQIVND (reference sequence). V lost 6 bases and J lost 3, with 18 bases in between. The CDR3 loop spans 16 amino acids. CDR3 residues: CASSQPTGYDKNIQYF. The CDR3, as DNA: TGTGCCAGTAGCCAACCGACAGGTTATGACAAAAACATTCAGTACTTC.

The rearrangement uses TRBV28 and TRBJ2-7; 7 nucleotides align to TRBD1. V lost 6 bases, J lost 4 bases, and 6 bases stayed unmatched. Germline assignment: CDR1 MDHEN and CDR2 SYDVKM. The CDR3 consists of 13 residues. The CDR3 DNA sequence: TGTGCCAGCAGCATCCCAGGGGGATACGAGCAGTACTTC. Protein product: CASSIPGGYEQYF.